Below are 4 T cell receptor beta chains sequenced from a single sample in a study of control samples from healthy donors and cancer patients. The data were produced by immunoSEQ multiplex PCR, yet TCRdb's version contains in-frame clones alone and is incomplete. The table has about 53,000 clones, about 90% seen once; the top ten hold over 12%. The sequencing input was PBMCs. The receptors stem from a man aged 60-69 years with head and neck cancer.

The rearrangement links TRBV6-5 to TRBJ1-4; maybe TRBD1 (5 bases). The germline V gene has CDR1 MNHEY and CDR2 SVGAGI. V was clipped by 2 bases and J by 8 bases, with 15 bases between them. CDR3 length equals 15 residues. The CDR3 spells CASSYGPGFQEKLFF. DNA for the CDR3: TGTGCCAGCAGTTACGGTCCAGGGTTTCAGGAAAAACTGTTTTTT.

The chain has TRBV6-2 or TRBV6-3 and TRBJ1-6; tentative D call: TRBD1 (5 bases). Germline CDR1 reads MNHEY; CDR2 reads SVGEGT. This CDR3 comprises 15 residues. V lost 5 bases and J lost 7, with 15 bases in between. The CDR3 loop reads CASSEGRSWNSPLHF. CDR3 nucleotide sequence: TGTGCCAGCAGTGAGGGACGGTCATGGAATTCACCCCTCCACTTT.

This rearrangement joins TRBV6-5 to TRBJ1-6; D might be TRBD1 (5 bases). The V gene's germline CDR1 is MNHEY and CDR2 SVGAGI. Deletions cut 0 bases from V and 10 bases from J, with 16 bases between. The CDR3 extends over 16 amino acids. The CDR3 spells CASSYSSGQGGSPLHF. The CDR3 nucleotides are TGTGCCAGCAGTTACTCGAGTGGGCAGGGAGGATCACCCCTCCACTTT.

The V and J genes are TRBV28 and TRBJ2-7, with TRBD2 matching over 11 bases. This CDR3 has 16 amino acids. The trim removed 5 bases at V and 4 bases at J, leaving 10 bases unmatched. Germline loops: CDR1 MDHEN, CDR2 SYDVKM. CDR3 in DNA: TGTGCCAGCAGTCCAACAACTAGCGGGAGTGGATACGAGCAGTACTTC. This codes for CASSPTTSGSGYEQYF.